The 10 T cell receptor beta chains in this list originate from one sample, sequenced in a study of cytomegalovirus exposure and HLA in healthy donors. Sequencing used immunoSEQ multiplex PCR; TCRdb keeps in-frame clones, though not all of them. The table has around 170,000 clones, 88% seen once. Sequencing was done on a sample of PBMCs. Source of these receptors: a young man in good health and CMV-seronegative.

The chain joins TRBV7-2 to TRBJ2-7; 8 bases agree with TRBD1. There are 15 residues in the CDR3. The germline V gene encodes CDR1 SGHTA and CDR2 FQGNSA. Losses at the gene ends were 1 base for V and 4 bases for J; bases not matched to a gene: 6. The CDR3 nucleotides read TGTGCCAGCAGCTTAGAGGCAGGGGGCGCGTACGAGCAGTACTTC. This gives the protein CASSLEAGGAYEQYF.

The chain uses TRBV11-2 and TRBJ2-7, with D hard to call. The CDR3 has 11 amino acids. Trimming left V 3 bases short and J 7 bases short, with 7 bases between. Germline CDR1 SGHAT, CDR2 FQNNGV. The CDR3 DNA is TGTGCCAGCAGCTTTCTGAGGGAGCAGTACTTC. As protein: CASSFLREQYF. The whole variable domain, remainder taken from reference TRBV11-2 and TRBJ2-7, is EAGVAQSPRYKIIEKRQSVAFWCNPISGHATLYWYQQILGQGPKLLIQFQNNGVVDDSQLPKDRFSAERLKGVDSTLKIQPAKLEDSAVYLCASSFLREQYFGPGTRLTVT.

The rearrangement joins TRBV4-3 to TRBJ2-1, with 7 bases that match TRBD2. CDR3 length: 16 residues. V trimming: 3 bases; J trimming: 4 bases; junction bases outside the gene matches: 9. Germline values: CDR1 LGHNA, CDR2 YSLEER. This CDR3 reads CASSHRTSWRYNEQFF. Written as DNA, the CDR3 is TGCGCCAGCAGCCACCGGACTAGTTGGCGGTACAATGAGCAGTTCTTC.

The chain has TRBV14 and TRBJ2-7, with TRBD2 matching over 14 bases. The germline V gene has CDR1 SGHDN and CDR2 FVKESK. J was trimmed by 7 bases and V by 4 bases; bases with no gene match: 6. This CDR3 is 15 amino acids long. CDR3 DNA sequence: TGTGCCAGCAGCCCTAGACTAGCGGGAGGGCGAGAGCAGTACTTC. Its translation: CASSPRLAGGREQYF. Full variable domain (rest looked up from reference TRBV14 and TRBJ2-7): EAGVTQFPSHSVIEKGQTVTLRCDPISGHDNLYWYRRVMGKEIKFLLHFVKESKQDESGMPNNRFLAERTGGTYSTLKVQPAELEDSGVYFCASSPRLAGGREQYFGPGTRLTVT.

The rearrangement links TRBV5-6 to TRBJ2-2; D is perhaps TRBD2 (5 bases). Germline loops: CDR1 SGHDT, CDR2 YYEEEE. V was cut by 4 bases and J by 3 bases, with 22 bases left in between. The CDR3 loop spans 18 amino acids. DNA for the CDR3: TGTGCCAGCAGCACACGCCCGACTACCCGACTACACACCGGGGAGCTGTTTTTT. It is translated as CASSTRPTTRLHTGELFF.

The rearrangement uses TRBV18 and TRBJ2-2, with D tentatively TRBD1 (6 bases). The V and J ends lost 0 bases and 3 bases respectively, with 11 bases between them. Looked up from germline, CDR1 is KGHSH and CDR2 is LQKENI. The CDR3 contains 16 residues. CDR3 in amino acids: CASSPPDRVDTGELFF. CDR3 sequence (DNA): TGTGCCAGCTCACCACCGGACAGAGTCGACACCGGGGAGCTGTTTTTT.

The CDR3 DNA reads as TGTGCCAGCAGTTTATCGGGACTAGCGGGAGGAGAGACCCAGTACTTC. This encodes CASSLSGLAGGETQYF. The V and J genes are TRBV27 and TRBJ2-5, with TRBD2 matching over 15 bases. Germline V gene sequence: CDR1 MNHEY, CDR2 SMNVEV (reference sequence). Trimming at V came to 0 bases and at J to 4 bases, leaving 0 bases not matched to a gene. CDR3 length: 16 amino acids.

The V call is TRBV28, the J call TRBJ1-5; tentative D call: TRBD1 (5 bases). Germline CDR1 and CDR2: MDHEN and SYDVKM. The CDR3 runs 11 residues. Trimming removed 8 bases from V and 7 bases from J, with 9 bases in between. CDR3 bases: TGTGCCAGCGGGGGGGAACAGCCCCAGCATTTT. It yields the protein CASGGEQPQHF.

This clone has just a few counts. The J gene is TRBJ1-4, the V gene TRBV5-5; possible D gene TRBD1, 6 bases. The V end was cut by 2 bases, the J end by 7 bases, with 15 bases between. CDR1 SGHKS and CDR2 YYEKEE come from the germline V gene (reference sequence). The CDR3 is made up of 15 amino acids. The CDR3 region is CASSFNTGSREKLFF. CDR3 in DNA: TGTGCCAGCAGCTTTAATACAGGGTCACGTGAAAAACTGTTTTTT.

This rearrangement joins TRBV7-6 to TRBJ1-6, with D possibly being TRBD1 (6 bases). V lost 2 bases to trimming and J lost 6 bases, with 11 bases between them. Germline CDR1 and CDR2: SGHVS and FNYEAQ. The CDR3 contains 15 residues. CDR3 region: CASSLSGAPNSPLHF. For the CDR3, the DNA is TGTGCCAGCAGCTTATCAGGGGCGCCTAATTCACCCCTCCACTTT.